The 32 T cell receptor beta chains presented below share a single source sample, sequenced in a study of blood T cells in healthy people across ages. Using a J-beta primer mix together with a sample-barcoded 5' primer, a second PCR was run for roughly 7 to 12 cycles. TCRdb reanalysed the 5' RACE reads using MiXCR and keeps one entry per CDR3 protein. The data contain about 680,000 distinct CDR3 sequences, around 48% of them seen just once; the ten biggest clones take up roughly 34%. The sample was blood. Source of these receptors: a woman aged 60-75 years in good health.

This chain joins TRBV20-1 and TRBJ1-4; maybe TRBD1 (6 bases). Germline V gives CDR1 DFQATT, CDR2 SNEGSKA (reference sequence). Trimming stripped 6 bases from V and 5 bases from J, with 16 bases between. There are 14 residues in the CDR3. For the CDR3, the DNA is TGCAGTGCCGCCCTAGATGGACAGAATGAAAAACTGTTTTTT. Translating it yields CSAALDGQNEKLFF.

The chain couples TRBV2 to TRBJ1-4; 11 bases are shared with TRBD1. V gave up 6 bases and J gave up 8 bases; unmatched junction bases: 8. CDR3 length equals 15 residues. The V gene's germline CDR1 is SNHLY and CDR2 FYNNEI. The CDR3, as DNA: TGTGCCAGCAGCGGACAGGGGGCGTGGAAGGAAAAACTGTTTTTT. Its protein product is CASSGQGAWKEKLFF. The complete variable domain, with remaining parts taken from reference TRBV2 and TRBJ1-4, reads EPEVTQTPSHQVTQMGQEVILRCVPISNHLYFYWYRQILGQKVEFLVSFYNNEISEKSEIFDDQFSVERPDGSNFTLKIRSTKLEDSAMYFCASSGQGAWKEKLFFGSGTQLSVL.

The V call is TRBV20-1, the J call TRBJ2-3; TRBD2 matches at 14 bases. Germline V CDR1 and CDR2: DFQATT, SNEGSKA (reference sequence). The CDR3 is 13 residues long. The trim removed 8 bases at V and 6 bases at J, leaving 4 bases unmatched. CDR3 sequence reads: CSNGLAGGDTQYF. As DNA, the CDR3 is TGCAGTAACGGACTAGCGGGAGGTGATACGCAGTATTTT.

The chain couples TRBV5-1 to TRBJ2-1; TRBD2 matches 10 bases. CDR1 SGHRS and CDR2 YFSETQ come from the germline V gene. The V and J ends lost 0 bases and 9 bases, in that order; junction bases with no gene match: 6. The CDR3 has 15 residues. CDR3 loop: CASSLALAGVIEQFF. The CDR3 DNA follows: TGCGCCAGCAGCTTGGCTCTAGCGGGAGTCATTGAGCAGTTCTTC.

This clonotype has only a few counts. Given a much more abundant clone one base away, this may be a read error. The rearrangement joins TRBV12-3 or TRBV12-4 to TRBJ2-7; TRBD1 matches 12 bases. The CDR3 loop spans 14 amino acids. Trimming removed 6 bases from V and 5 bases from J; junction bases left unmatched: 5. For the CDR3, the DNA is TGTGCCAGCAGCCCGGGACAGGGGGCCCACGAGCAGTACTTC. Translated, it gives CASSPGQGAHEQYF.

The chain is built from TRBV5-1 and TRBJ2-1, with 8 nucleotides matching TRBD2. Looked up from germline, CDR1 is SGHRS and CDR2 is YFSETQ. J lost 8 bases, V lost 4 bases, and 11 bases had no gene match. The CDR3 contains 15 residues. Written as DNA, the CDR3 is TGCGCCAGCAGCCCTGGACTAGCAACAGGCGATGAGCAGTTCTTC. Its translation: CASSPGLATGDEQFF.

Note on this clonotype: A much larger clone is a single base away; this may be a read error. This chain uses TRBV20-1 with TRBJ1-1; D may be TRBD1 (6 bases). Germline lookup yields CDR1 DFQATT and CDR2 SNEGSKA (reference sequence). This CDR3 region has 14 residues. V gave up 6 bases and J gave up 13 bases, with 27 bases separating them. CDR3 DNA: TGCAGTGCCAAACCCTCACTACAGGGAGGAACTGTTTTCTTT. Its protein is CSAKPSLQGGTVFF.

The V and J genes are TRBV20-1 and TRBJ2-5; 8 bases map to TRBD2. The germline CDR1 and CDR2 sequences are DFQATT and SNEGSKA (reference sequence). V lost 1 base and J lost 11; bases outside the gene matches: 12. The CDR3 sequence is 14 residues long. The CDR3 DNA follows: TGCAGTGCTAGAGGCCTAGCGGGCGCCAATGAGCAGTACTTC. Translated: CSARGLAGANEQYF.

This clonotype was seen more than once but under ten times. The rearrangement joins TRBV20-1 to TRBJ2-5, with 8 bases identical to TRBD2. The junction had 11 bases not matched to a gene; V was cut back by 3 bases and J by 2 bases. CDR1 DFQATT and CDR2 SNEGSKA come from the germline V gene (reference sequence). The CDR3 runs 16 residues. The CDR3 region is CSARPLRAGEQETQYF. Here the CDR3 DNA reads TGCAGTGCTAGGCCCCTCCGAGCGGGAGAACAAGAGACCCAGTACTTC.

The chain recombines TRBV6-6 with TRBJ2-1; D might be TRBD1 or TRBD2, each matching 7 bases. V lost 10 bases to trimming and J lost 8 bases, with 21 bases between them. Germline CDR1 and CDR2: MNHNY and SVGAGI (reference sequence). The CDR3 has 14 amino acids. The CDR3 is CATGGGIGFDEQFF. CDR3 nucleotides: TGTGCCACAGGGGGGGGAATCGGTTTCGATGAGCAGTTCTTC.

The chain links TRBV7-2 to TRBJ2-5; TRBD2 agrees at 8 bases. The end of the DNA aligns better with TRBJ2-7, so the J call may be wrong. The CDR3 sequence is 14 residues long. The V gene's germline CDR1 is SGHTA and CDR2 FQGNSA. The CDR3 coding sequence is TGTGCCAGCAGTCCCCTAGCGGGCTTATACGAGCAGTACTTC. Translating gives CASSPLAGLYEQYF.

This rearrangement joins TRBV20-1 to TRBJ2-3, with 8 bases aligning to TRBD2. V shed 6 bases and J 2 bases; nucleotides not matched to a gene: 19. The CDR3 is made up of 18 amino acids. CDR1 is DFQATT and CDR2 is SNEGSKA in the germline V gene (reference sequence). The CDR3 nucleotides read TGCAGTGCATTAGGCGGGAGGACTTGGGAAACCCCCACAGATACGCAGTATTTT. It translates to CSALGGRTWETPTDTQYF.

V and J are TRBV20-1 and TRBJ2-1, with TRBD2 identical over 9 bases. This CDR3 is built from 19 residues. Trimming cost V 0 bases and J 6 bases; bases outside gene matches: 18. The V gene's germline CDR1 is DFQATT and CDR2 SNEGSKA (reference sequence). In DNA, the CDR3 is TGCAGTGCTAGAGATTGGGTAGCGGGGGCGAATCATCTGATCAATGAGCAGTTCTTC. Translated: CSARDWVAGANHLINEQFF.

This chain uses TRBV12-3 or TRBV12-4 with TRBJ2-7, with D possibly being TRBD1 or TRBD2 (7 bases each). Between the trimmed V and J ends, which lost 6 bases and 0 bases, there was a span of 21 bases. The CDR3 is 17 residues long. The CDR3 loop reads CASSPGGGGGVSYEQYF. The CDR3 nucleotides are TGTGCCAGCAGCCCGGGGGGAGGGGGCGGGGTCTCCTACGAGCAGTACTTC.

V gene TRBV5-1 combines with J gene TRBJ2-1; weak D call: TRBD2 (6 bases). The CDR3 is 15 residues long. CDR1 is SGHRS and CDR2 is YFSETQ in the germline V gene. V was cut by 2 bases and J by 1 base, with 10 bases left in between. DNA of the CDR3: TGCGCCAGCAGCTTTGATAGCGGTTCCTACAATGAGCAGTTCTTC. It yields the protein CASSFDSGSYNEQFF.

V gene TRBV6-5 combines with J gene TRBJ2-1; 9 nucleotides match TRBD1. After removal of 7 bases from V and 13 bases from J, the junction contained 11 bases not matched to a gene. CDR3 length equals 13 residues. Germline CDR1 MNHEY, CDR2 SVGAGI. The CDR3, as DNA: TGTGCCAGCACTGCCACGGGACAGGGTCATCAGTTCTTC. Amino acid sequence: CASTATGQGHQFF.

This clonotype was seen many times. DNA for the CDR3: TGCAGCGTTGCGGCAGGGGTTCGTCAGCCCCAGCATTTT. Protein product: CSVAAGVRQPQHF. The V and J genes are TRBV29-1 and TRBJ1-5; D may be TRBD1 (6 bases). The CDR3 is made up of 13 amino acids. CDR1 SQVTM and CDR2 ANQGSEA come from the germline V gene. The V gene lost 4 bases and the J gene lost 6 bases, with 13 bases spanning the gap.

This clonotype was observed a handful of times. The V gene is TRBV20-1, the J gene TRBJ2-1, with D possibly being TRBD1 (5 bases). Germline CDR1 DFQATT, CDR2 SNEGSKA (reference sequence). V was cut by 6 bases and J by 5 bases, with 20 bases left in between. The CDR3 runs to 15 residues. CDR3 protein: CSAPRAGIPDNEQFF. The CDR3 DNA follows: TGCAGTGCCCCTAGAGCAGGGATCCCCGACAATGAGCAGTTCTTC.

The table lists this clonotype with many counts. This chain connects TRBV7-9 to TRBJ2-1; D uncertain. This CDR3 is built from 11 residues. The germline gives CDR1 SEHNR, CDR2 FQNEAQ (reference sequence). V lost 5 bases to trimming and J lost 11 bases, with 10 bases between them. The CDR3 coding sequence is TGTGCCAGCAGCACAGACCCAAAGCAGTTCTTC. This codes for CASSTDPKQFF.

This clonotype has a count of ten or more. The chain has TRBV3-1 and TRBJ2-1; TRBD2 is a possible D gene (6 bases). The germline V gene has CDR1 LGHDT and CDR2 YNNKEL (reference sequence). The CDR3 is 14 residues long. V lost 2 bases, J lost 6 bases, and 11 bases lay in between. The CDR3 sequence: CASSQRGRTNEQFF. The CDR3 nucleotides are TGTGCCAGCAGCCAACGGGGGAGGACCAATGAGCAGTTCTTC.

This clonotype was seen only a few times. The J gene is TRBJ2-7, the V gene TRBV20-1, with TRBD2 as a possible D gene (5 bases). Germline lookup yields CDR1 DFQATT and CDR2 SNEGSKA (reference sequence). With 1 base removed from V and 5 bases from J, the gap between germline ends came to 12 bases. The CDR3 consists of 13 residues. The chain's CDR3 is CSARGQAVNEQYF. The CDR3 coding sequence is TGCAGTGCTAGAGGCCAAGCGGTCAACGAGCAGTACTTC.

Concerning this clonotype itself: This could be a read error, since a much larger clone is one nucleotide away. The V and J genes are TRBV5-5 and TRBJ2-5, with a possible D match to TRBD1 (6 bases). The end of the DNA fits TRBJ2-7 better, so the J call may be wrong. The CDR3 has 13 amino acids. Germline loops: CDR1 SGHKS, CDR2 YYEKEE (reference sequence). CDR3 DNA: TGTGCCAGCAGCTTGACAGGGAACTACGAGCAGTACTTC. Its translation: CASSLTGNYEQYF.

Ten or more counts support this clonotype. The rearrangement links TRBV4-3 to TRBJ1-5; D may be TRBD1 (6 bases). Germline loops: CDR1 LGHNA, CDR2 YSLEER. Between the trimmed V and J ends, which lost 0 bases and 5 bases, there was a span of 11 bases. The length of the CDR3 is 15 residues. The DNA for the CDR3 is TGCGCCAGCAGCCAAGAGGCAGGGGTTTATCAGCCCCAGCATTTT. Translated, it gives CASSQEAGVYQPQHF.

J is TRBJ1-5 and V is TRBV20-1; no firm D call. This CDR3 region has 12 residues. CDR1 is DFQATT and CDR2 is SNEGSKA in the germline V gene (reference sequence). The ends were cut back, 4 bases at V and 7 bases at J, with 11 bases in the middle. CDR3 protein: CSANWLEQPQHF. For the CDR3, the DNA is TGCAGTGCTAATTGGCTGGAGCAGCCCCAGCATTTT.

The chain has TRBV7-9 and TRBJ1-2; 7 nucleotides match TRBD1. CDR1 is SEHNR and CDR2 is FQNEAQ in the germline V gene (reference sequence). V was clipped by 0 bases and J by 2 bases; unmatched bases: 12. The CDR3 totals 18 residues. CDR3 protein: CASSLAAIYRGANYGYTF. The CDR3 nucleotides read TGTGCCAGCAGCTTAGCGGCTATCTACAGGGGCGCCAACTATGGCTACACCTTC.

This clonotype was seen a few times. The chain couples TRBV7-6 to TRBJ1-4, with 8 bases lining up with TRBD1. The CDR3 extends over 14 amino acids. The ends lost 1 base at V and 9 bases at J; junction bases unmatched: 4. CDR1 and CDR2 (germline): SGHVS, FNYEAQ. The CDR3 sequence is CASSLVQGAKKLFF. The CDR3 DNA is TGTGCCAGCAGCTTAGTGCAGGGGGCAAAAAAACTGTTTTTT.

This chain uses TRBV20-1 with TRBJ1-5, with D possibly being TRBD1 (5 bases). The CDR3 is 12 residues long. V was cut by 5 bases and J by 6 bases, with 11 bases left in between. Germline lookup yields CDR1 DFQATT and CDR2 SNEGSKA (reference sequence). The chain's CDR3 is CSASQGAQPQHF. CDR3 DNA: TGCAGTGCTTCCCAGGGAGCTCAGCCCCAGCATTTT.

The rearrangement joins TRBV28 to TRBJ2-7, with 10 bases identical to TRBD2. The CDR3 totals 14 residues. Germline CDR1 and CDR2: MDHEN and SYDVKM. V was pared by 0 bases and J by 6 bases, with 2 bases of the junction left unmatched. The CDR3 loop is CASSLWEREGEQYF. CDR3 coding DNA: TGTGCCAGCAGTTTATGGGAGCGGGAGGGCGAGCAGTACTTC.

The chain uses TRBV6-1 and TRBJ2-7; no definite D call. The CDR3 sequence is 18 residues long. The ends were cut back, 6 bases at V and 0 bases at J, with 24 bases in the middle. Germline CDR1 MNHNS, CDR2 SASEGT. The CDR3: CASRKFSVPPFSSYEQYF. In DNA form, the CDR3 reads TGTGCCAGCAGGAAGTTTTCGGTTCCCCCTTTCAGCTCCTACGAGCAGTACTTC.

Here the CDR3 DNA reads TGCAGCGTTGAAGGATTAGGGTCACGCACAGATACGCAGTATTTT. Residues: CSVEGLGSRTDTQYF. V gene TRBV29-1 combines with J gene TRBJ2-3; D unclear. Looked up from germline, CDR1 is SQVTM and CDR2 is ANQGSEA. This CDR3 comprises 15 residues. Trimming took off 1 base at V and 1 base at J, with 12 bases between the two ends.

This clonotype has a handful of counts. J is TRBJ1-4 and V is TRBV29-1, with D perhaps TRBD1 (5 bases). Looked up from germline, CDR1 is SQVTM and CDR2 is ANQGSEA. This CDR3 has 18 residues. Trimming pared 2 bases from V and 2 bases from J, leaving 21 bases between. The CDR3 here is CSVELGSRGFGTNEKLFF. CDR3 nucleotide sequence: TGCAGCGTTGAATTAGGCTCCCGGGGCTTTGGGACTAATGAAAAACTGTTTTTT.

This chain uses TRBV2 with TRBJ1-4; D is unclear. This CDR3 is built from 13 residues. The germline V and J ends were trimmed by 6 bases and 8 bases, with 13 bases remaining between them. Germline CDR1 reads SNHLY; CDR2 reads FYNNEI. The CDR3 region is CASRTPLGEKLFF. The CDR3 coding sequence is TGTGCCAGCAGGACACCCTTGGGCGAAAAACTGTTTTTT.